The present TCR beta chain was sequenced within a study of blood T cell repertoires in COVID-19. As for the study in general: COVID-19 samples collected from the United States, Italy and Spain covered acute and convalescent phases. T cells, B-cell-depleted T cells, or PBMCs supplied cDNA or gDNA.

TCRdb keeps only in-frame clones here, not all; method: immunoSEQ multiplex PCR. The profile shows some 56,000 clones, roughly 88% of them singletons. Germline loops: CDR1 SEHNR, CDR2 FQNEAQ (reference sequence). Trimming took 5 bases from V and 1 from J; bases not matched to a gene: 2. The CDR3 sequence is 15 residues long. The chain carries TRBV7-9 and TRBJ2-1, with 10 bases aligning to TRBD2. Sequences were obtained from peripheral blood. The origin of this receptor is a woman of 80 years or more with acute or convalescent COVID-19. CDR3 sequence reads: CASSSGRGSYNEQFF. The DNA of the CDR3 is TGTGCCAGCAGCAGCGGGAGGGGGTCCTACAATGAGCAGTTCTTC. The variable domain in full, with the rest retrieved from reference TRBV7-9 and TRBJ2-1, is DTGVSQNPRHKITKRGQNVTFRCDPISEHNRLYWYRQTLGQGPEFLTYFQNEAQLEKSRLLSDRFSAERPKGSFSTLEIQRTEQGDSAMYLCASSSGRGSYNEQFFGPGTRLTVL.